This T cell receptor beta chain was identified in a study of T cell responses to AZD1222 COVID-19 vaccine. Here immunoSEQ multiplex PCR was the method, and the copy in TCRdb shows in-frame clones only, minus some. Of around 140,000 clones in the sample, 75% to 95% were seen once. Overall study results and limits: In a largely white British group with more females than males, clonal diversity was possibly underestimated.

V lost 2 bases and J lost 7; bases outside the gene matches: 12. The CDR3 length is 16 residues. Germline values: CDR1 SGHRS, CDR2 YFSETQ. Details on this clone: Antigen specificity is unknown.

Second doses that came at about 4 or about 12 weeks were put together. The genes are TRBV5-1 and TRBJ2-1, with 7 bases matching TRBD2. This receptor was identified in an adult who received the AZD1222 COVID-19 vaccine. The input for sequencing was peripheral blood, taken 28 days after the second AZD1222 dose. CDR3 amino acids: CASSLVPSGTQNEQFF. In DNA, the CDR3 is TGCGCCAGCAGCTTAGTACCAAGCGGGACGCAAAATGAGCAGTTCTTC.